This TCR beta chain was recovered during a study of T cells after yellow fever vaccination. Whole-study findings and limits: Once the booster was given, most primary-vaccination clones reappeared, at about 96% for CD4 and 88% for CD8. The secondary T-cell response peaked on day 5, not day 15, but was weaker. Abundant clonotypes from the bulk population could get into FACS-sorted repertoires as contaminants.

There are many counts of this clonotype. The target antigen is unknown. Template switching by 5'RACE produced TCR cDNA, adding a universal primer site and UMIs. In TCRdb, the 5' RACE reads were re-called with MiXCR into one record per CDR3 protein. The table shows about 320,000 distinct CDR3 sequences, with approximately 12% occurring only once. Material: CD4+ T cells sorted from PBMCs, obtained 45 days after the yellow fever booster vaccination. The clonotype comes from a man aged 18 to 29 who received the YFV17D yellow fever vaccine.

In nucleotides, the CDR3 is TGCGCCAGCAGTCAACAGGGCCGGGGCACCGGGGAGCTGTTTTTT. Encoded protein: CASSQQGRGTGELFF. The J gene is TRBJ2-2, the V gene TRBV10-1; tentatively, D is TRBD1 (6 bases). CDR1 is WNHNN, CDR2 SYGVQD, per germline (reference sequence). The V gene lost 5 bases and the J gene lost 4 bases, with 14 bases spanning the gap. The CDR3 runs 15 residues.